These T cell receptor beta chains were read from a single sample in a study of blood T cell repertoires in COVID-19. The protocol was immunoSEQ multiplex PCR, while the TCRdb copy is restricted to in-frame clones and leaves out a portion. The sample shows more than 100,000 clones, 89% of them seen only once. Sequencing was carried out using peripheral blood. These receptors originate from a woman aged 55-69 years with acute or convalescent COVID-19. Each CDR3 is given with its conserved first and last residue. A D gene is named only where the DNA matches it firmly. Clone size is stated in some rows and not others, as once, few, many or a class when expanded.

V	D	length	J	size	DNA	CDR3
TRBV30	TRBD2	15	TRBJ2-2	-	TGTGCCTGGAGATCCAGCGGGAGGGGCGCCGGGGAGCTGTTTTTT	CAWRSSGRGAGELFF
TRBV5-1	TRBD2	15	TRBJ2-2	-	TGCGCCAGTGGGATCGGGCTAGCGGGGTCCGGGGAGCTGTTTTTT	CASGIGLAGSGELFF
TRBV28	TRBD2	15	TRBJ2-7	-	TGTGCCAGCAGCAACCCACTAGCGGGTCTATACGAGCAGTACTTC	CASSNPLAGLYEQYF
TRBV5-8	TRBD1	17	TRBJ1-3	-	TGTGCCAGCAGCTTGGCCCCCGAGACAGGGGGTGGAAACACCATATATTTT	CASSLAPETGGGNTIYF
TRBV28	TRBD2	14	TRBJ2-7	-	TGTGCCAGTGCTGGGACTAGCGGCCTATACGAGCAGTACTTC	CASAGTSGLYEQYF
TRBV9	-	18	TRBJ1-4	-	TGTGCCAGCAGCGTTCAAGAGCCCGGGCCCGGACAAAATGAAAAACTGTTTTTT	CASSVQEPGPGQNEKLFF
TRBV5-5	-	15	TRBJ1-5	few	TGTGCCAGCAGCTTAAATGCAGGGAGCAATCAGCCCCAGCATTTT	CASSLNAGSNQPQHF
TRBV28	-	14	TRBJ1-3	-	TGTGCCAGCAGCCGACAACACTCTGGAAACACCATATATTTT	CASSRQHSGNTIYF
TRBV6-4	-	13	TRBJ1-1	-	TGTGCCAGCAGCGAATCGCGGAACACTGAAGCTTTCTTT	CASSESRNTEAFF
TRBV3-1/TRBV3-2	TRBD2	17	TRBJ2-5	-	TGTGCCAGCAGCCAAGATCAAGGACTAGCGGTTTCAGAGACCCAGTACTTC	CASSQDQGLAVSETQYF
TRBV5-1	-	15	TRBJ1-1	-	TGCGCCAGCAGCTTGGGGACGGACTTGAACACTGAAGCTTTCTTT	CASSLGTDLNTEAFF
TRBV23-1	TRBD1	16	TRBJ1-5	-	TGCGCCAGCAGACCCCCCCGGACAGGCCTCAATCAGCCCCAGCATTTT	CASRPPRTGLNQPQHF
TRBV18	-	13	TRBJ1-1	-	TGTGCCAGCTCACCAGGTGGAGACACTGAAGCTTTCTTT	CASSPGGDTEAFF
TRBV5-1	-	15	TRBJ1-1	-	TGCGCCAGCAGCCCTGCGGTGGGTTTGAACACTGAAGCTTTCTTT	CASSPAVGLNTEAFF
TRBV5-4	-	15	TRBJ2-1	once	TGTGCCAGCAGCCAGACGGCGGCGTGGAACAATGAGCAGTTCTTC	CASSQTAAWNNEQFF
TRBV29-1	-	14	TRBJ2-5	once	TGCAGCGTCCGGGGGTCGGATCCCCAAGAGACCCAGTACTTC	CSVRGSDPQETQYF
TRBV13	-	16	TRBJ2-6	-	TGTGCCAGCAGCGACCGGACACGGTCTGGGGCCAACGTCCTGACTTTC	CASSDRTRSGANVLTF
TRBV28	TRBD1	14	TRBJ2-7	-	TGTGCCACCCAAGGCGACAGGGAAGGGTACGAGCAGTACTTC	CATQGDREGYEQYF
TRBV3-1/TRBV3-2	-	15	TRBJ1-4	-	TGTGCCAGCAGCCTGCGGACAGCAACTAATGAAAAACTGTTTTTT	CASSLRTATNEKLFF
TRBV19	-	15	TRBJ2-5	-	TGTGCCAGTAGTATAGATTCTACTGGGGGGGAGACCCAGTACTTC	CASSIDSTGGETQYF
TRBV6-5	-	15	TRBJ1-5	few	TGTGCCAGCAGCCCAGCAGGTTTAGGCAATCAGCCCCAGCATTTT	CASSPAGLGNQPQHF
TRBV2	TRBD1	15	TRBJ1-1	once	TGTGCCAGCAACGGCCAGGGGGGTAGGGACACTGAAGCTTTCTTT	CASNGQGGRDTEAFF
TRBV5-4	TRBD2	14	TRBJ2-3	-	TGTGCCAGCAGCCGGACTGCGGGAGAAGATACGCAGTATTTT	CASSRTAGEDTQYF
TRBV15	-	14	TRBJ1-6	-	TGTGCCACCAGCAGAGGACAGGATAATTCACCCCTCCACTTT	CATSRGQDNSPLHF
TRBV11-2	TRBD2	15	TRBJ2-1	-	TGTGCCAGCAGGATAACCGGGACTAGTTCCCATGAGCAGTTCTTC	CASRITGTSSHEQFF
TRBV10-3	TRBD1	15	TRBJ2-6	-	TGTGCCATCAGAACAGGGGGCTCTGGGGCCAACGTCCTGACTTTC	CAIRTGGSGANVLTF
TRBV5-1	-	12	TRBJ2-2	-	TGCGCCAGCAGCCTTAACACCGGGGAGCTGTTTTTT	CASSLNTGELFF
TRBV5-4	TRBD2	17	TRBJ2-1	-	TGTGCCAGCAGCTTGGCTACGGGTAGCGGGAGTATGGATGAGCAGTTCTTC	CASSLATGSGSMDEQFF
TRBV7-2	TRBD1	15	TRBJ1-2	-	TGTGCCAGCAGCCAATGGACAGGGGGCAACTATGGCTACACCTTC	CASSQWTGGNYGYTF
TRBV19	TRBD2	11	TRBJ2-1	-	TGTGCCAGTAGTTGGGGGGGTGAGCAGTTCTTC	CASSWGGEQFF
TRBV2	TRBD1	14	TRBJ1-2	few	TGTGCCAGCAGGGAACAGGGGAAAAACTATGGCTACACCTTC	CASREQGKNYGYTF
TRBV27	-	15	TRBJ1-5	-	TGTGCCAGCAGTTTATTAGGGGTGAGCAATCAGCCCCAGCATTTT	CASSLLGVSNQPQHF
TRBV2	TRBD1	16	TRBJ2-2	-	TGTGCCAGCAGTGAAACGTCTCTCAGGGGGACCGGGGAGCTGTTTTTT	CASSETSLRGTGELFF
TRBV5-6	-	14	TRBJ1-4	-	TGTGCCAGCAGCTTCCGGGGGGATAGTGAAAAACTGTTTTTT	CASSFRGDSEKLFF
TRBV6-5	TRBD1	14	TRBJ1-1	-	TGTGCCAGCAGTAGCCGGGACAGGGGCACTGAAGCTTTCTTT	CASSSRDRGTEAFF
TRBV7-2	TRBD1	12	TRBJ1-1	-	TGTGCCAGCAGCCCGGACAGGCTCGGGGCTTTCTTT	CASSPDRLGAFF
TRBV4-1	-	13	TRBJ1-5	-	TGCGCCAGCAGCCCCCCACGGGGGAATCCCCAGCATTTT	CASSPPRGNPQHF
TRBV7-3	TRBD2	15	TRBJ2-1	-	TGTGCCAGCAGCCCCGCGATAGCGGGAAGGGGTGAGCAGTTCTTC	CASSPAIAGRGEQFF
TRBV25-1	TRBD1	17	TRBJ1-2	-	TGTGCCAGCAGAGCGACAGGCGGGGACAGATATAACTATGGCTACACCTTC	CASRATGGDRYNYGYTF
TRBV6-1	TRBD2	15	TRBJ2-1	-	TGTGCCAGCAGTGAACAGGGACTAGAGTACAATGAGCAGTTCTTC	CASSEQGLEYNEQFF
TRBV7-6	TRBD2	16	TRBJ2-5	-	TGTGCCAGCAGCTTACCTGGGACTAGCGGGACAGAGACCCAGTACTTC	CASSLPGTSGTETQYF
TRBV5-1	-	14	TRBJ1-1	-	TGCGCCAGCAGCTTTATGACAGGGAACACTGAAGCTTTCTTT	CASSFMTGNTEAFF
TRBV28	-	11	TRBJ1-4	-	TGTGCCAGCGGGCCCGCTGAAAAACTGTTTTTT	CASGPAEKLFF
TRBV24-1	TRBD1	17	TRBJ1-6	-	TGTGCCACCAGTGATTTGGGCGGGACAGCTGAGGATTCACCCCTCCACTTT	CATSDLGGTAEDSPLHF
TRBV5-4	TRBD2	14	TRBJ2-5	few	TGTGCCAGCAGCCCGGGACTAGCCCAAGAGACCCAGTACTTC	CASSPGLAQETQYF
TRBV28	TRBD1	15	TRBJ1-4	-	TGTGCCAGCAGCGCCCTCGGACAGGGCAGGCCCTGGCTGTTTTTT	CASSALGQGRPWLFF
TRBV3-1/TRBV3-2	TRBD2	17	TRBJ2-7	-	TGTGCCAGCAGCCGAGGGACTAGCGGGTCAAGCTCCTACGAGCAGTACTTC	CASSRGTSGSSSYEQYF
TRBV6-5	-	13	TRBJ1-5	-	TGTGCCAGCAGGGGGGGACGAGATCAGCCCCAGCATTTT	CASRGGRDQPQHF
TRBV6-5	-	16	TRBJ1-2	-	TGTGCCAGCAGTTACTCTGGCCACCTCCTCCTCTATGGCTACACCTTC	CASSYSGHLLLYGYTF
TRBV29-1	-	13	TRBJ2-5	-	TGCAGCGTTGAAATGGTAGTCAGGGAGACCCAGTACTTC	CSVEMVVRETQYF
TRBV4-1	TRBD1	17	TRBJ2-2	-	TGCGCCAGCAGCCAAGAACCGACAGGGGGGAACACCGGGGAGCTGTTTTTT	CASSQEPTGGNTGELFF
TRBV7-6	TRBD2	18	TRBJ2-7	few	TGTGCCAGCAGCTTAAAACTAGCGGGAGGGCCGTTCGCCTACGAGCAGTACTTC	CASSLKLAGGPFAYEQYF
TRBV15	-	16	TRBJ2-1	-	TGTGCCACCAGCAGTGGACAGTCACAACTTTACAATGAGCAGTTCTTC	CATSSGQSQLYNEQFF
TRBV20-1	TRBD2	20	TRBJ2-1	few	TGCAGTGCCAGTAATTCGGGGGCGCAGGCTAGCGGGTACTCCTACAATGAGCAGTTCTTC	CSASNSGAQASGYSYNEQFF